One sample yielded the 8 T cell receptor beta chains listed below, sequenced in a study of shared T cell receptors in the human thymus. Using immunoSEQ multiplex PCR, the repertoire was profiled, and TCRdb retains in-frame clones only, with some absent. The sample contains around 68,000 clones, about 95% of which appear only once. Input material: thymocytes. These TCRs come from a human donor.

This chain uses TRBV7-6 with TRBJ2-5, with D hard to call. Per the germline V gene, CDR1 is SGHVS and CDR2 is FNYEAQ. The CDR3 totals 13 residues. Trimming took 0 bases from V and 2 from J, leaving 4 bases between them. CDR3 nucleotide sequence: TGTGCCAGCAGCTTAGCGGCTCAAGAGACCCAGTACTTC. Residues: CASSLAAQETQYF.

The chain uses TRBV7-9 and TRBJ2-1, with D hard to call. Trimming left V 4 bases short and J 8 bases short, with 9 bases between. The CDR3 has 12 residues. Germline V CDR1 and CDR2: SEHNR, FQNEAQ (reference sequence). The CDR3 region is CASSSSLHEQFF. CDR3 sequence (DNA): TGTGCCAGCAGCTCCAGTCTCCATGAGCAGTTCTTC.

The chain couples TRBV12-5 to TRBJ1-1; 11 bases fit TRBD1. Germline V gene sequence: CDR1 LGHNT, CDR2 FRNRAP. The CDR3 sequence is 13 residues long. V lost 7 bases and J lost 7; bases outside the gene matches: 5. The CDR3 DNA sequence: TGTGCTAGTGTCCGGACAGGGGGCAATGAAGCTTTCTTT. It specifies CASVRTGGNEAFF.

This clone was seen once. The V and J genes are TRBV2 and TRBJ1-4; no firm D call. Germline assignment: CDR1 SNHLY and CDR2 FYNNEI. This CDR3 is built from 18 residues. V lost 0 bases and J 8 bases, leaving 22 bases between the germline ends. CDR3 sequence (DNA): TGTGCCAGCAGTGAAGCTTATCGATCCGGTCCCATCGGGGAAAAACTGTTTTTT. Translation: CASSEAYRSGPIGEKLFF.

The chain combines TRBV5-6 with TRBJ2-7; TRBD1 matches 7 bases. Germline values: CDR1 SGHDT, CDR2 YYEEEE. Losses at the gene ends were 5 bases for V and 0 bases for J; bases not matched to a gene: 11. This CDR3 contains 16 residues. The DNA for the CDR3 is TGTGCCAGCAGTTTGAAAGACAGGGAGAGCTCCTACGAGCAGTACTTC. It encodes CASSLKDRESSYEQYF.

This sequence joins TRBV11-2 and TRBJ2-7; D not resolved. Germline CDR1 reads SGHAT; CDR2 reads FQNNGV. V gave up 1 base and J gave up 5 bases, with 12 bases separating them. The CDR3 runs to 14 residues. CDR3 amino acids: CASSLVWDRHEQYF. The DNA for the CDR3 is TGTGCCAGCAGCTTAGTTTGGGATCGACACGAGCAGTACTTC. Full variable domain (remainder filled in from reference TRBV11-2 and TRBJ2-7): EAGVAQSPRYKIIEKRQSVAFWCNPISGHATLYWYQQILGQGPKLLIQFQNNGVVDDSQLPKDRFSAERLKGVDSTLKIQPAKLEDSAVYLCASSLVWDRHEQYFGPGTRLTVT.

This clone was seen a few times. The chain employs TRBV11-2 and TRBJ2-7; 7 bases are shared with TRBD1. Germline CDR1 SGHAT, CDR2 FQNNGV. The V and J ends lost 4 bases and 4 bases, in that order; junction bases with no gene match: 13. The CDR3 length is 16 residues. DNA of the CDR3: TGTGCCAGCAGCTCCCCAGACAGGGAGAGGGAGTACGAGCAGTACTTC. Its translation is CASSSPDREREYEQYF.

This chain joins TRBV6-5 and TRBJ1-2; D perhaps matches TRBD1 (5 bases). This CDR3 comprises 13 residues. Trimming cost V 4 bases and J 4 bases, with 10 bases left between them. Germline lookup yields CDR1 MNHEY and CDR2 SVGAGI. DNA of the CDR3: TGTGCCAGCAGTTCAGGGAGATTCTATGGCTACACCTTC. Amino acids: CASSSGRFYGYTF.